The 10 T cell receptor beta chains below all came from one sample that was sequenced in a study of blood T cell repertoires in COVID-19. Assay used: immunoSEQ multiplex PCR; TCRdb lists only in-frame clones, some missing. The sample lists 200,000 to 300,000 clones; about 90% were seen once. The sequenced material came from peripheral blood. The receptors here all came from a young man with COVID-19, enrolled during active disease.

The J gene is TRBJ1-2, the V gene TRBV10-3, with D possibly matching TRBD1 (6 bases). Trimming shortened V by 8 bases and J by 0 bases, and 16 bases separated the two germline ends. Germline lookup yields CDR1 ENHRY and CDR2 SYGVKD. The CDR3 loop spans 15 amino acids. In DNA form, the CDR3 reads TGTGCCATCTCCGGCTTAGGGGACACTAACTATGGCTACACCTTC. Amino acid sequence: CAISGLGDTNYGYTF.

Points on this clone: One end of the junction varies from germline; a read error may be responsible. The chain combines TRBV6-4 with TRBJ2-2; TRBD1 matches 10 bases. From germline, CDR1 is MRHNA and CDR2 SNTAGT. The CDR3 loop spans 15 amino acids. The CDR3 DNA reads TGTGCCAGCAGCGACTCGGGACAGGGGATCGGGGAGCTGTTTTTT. The encoded protein is CASSDSGQGIGELFF.

V is TRBV5-4 and J is TRBJ2-1; tentative D call: TRBD2 (5 bases). The CDR3 covers 14 residues. V shed 1 base and J shed 4 bases, with 9 bases lying between them. Looked up from germline, CDR1 is SGHNT and CDR2 is YYREEE (reference sequence). This chain's CDR3 is CASSLREGYNEQFF. In DNA, the CDR3 is TGTGCCAGCAGCTTGCGGGAAGGGTACAATGAGCAGTTCTTC.

The chain is built from TRBV27 and TRBJ1-2; unclear D gene. The germline V and J ends were trimmed by 5 bases and 8 bases, with 21 bases remaining between them. Germline V gene sequence: CDR1 MNHEY, CDR2 SMNVEV (reference sequence). The CDR3 is 15 residues long. This chain's CDR3 is CASSLNPPRGKGYTF. The CDR3 DNA reads as TGTGCCAGCAGTCTAAACCCACCGCGAGGAAAGGGCTACACCTTC.

The V and J genes are TRBV2 and TRBJ1-5; D possibly corresponds to TRBD1 (6 bases). V lost 1 base to trimming and J lost 1 base, with 11 bases between them. This CDR3 region has 16 residues. The germline V gene encodes CDR1 SNHLY and CDR2 FYNNEI. Written as DNA, the CDR3 is TGTGCCAGCAGTGAAGTCTGGGGGGGCAGCAATCAGCCCCAGCATTTT. Translating gives CASSEVWGGSNQPQHF.

The chain is built from TRBV12-3 or TRBV12-4 and TRBJ1-4; 10 nucleotides match TRBD1. The J segment lost 8 bases and the V segment lost 6 bases, leaving 3 bases of the junction unmatched. The CDR3 extends over 13 amino acids. CDR3 protein: CASRDRGREKLFF. In DNA, the CDR3 is TGTGCCAGCAGAGACAGGGGGCGAGAAAAACTGTTTTTT.

The gene calls are TRBV4-1 and TRBJ2-2; D gene unclear. Between the trimmed V and J ends, which lost 0 bases and 10 bases, there was a span of 18 bases. Germline CDR1 is MGHRA and CDR2 is YSYEKL. CDR3 size: 16 residues. This chain's CDR3 is CASSQDRALANEELFF. The DNA of the CDR3 is TGCGCCAGCAGCCAAGATAGAGCCCTTGCTAATGAGGAGCTGTTTTTT.

The J gene is TRBJ2-1, the V gene TRBV4-1; 16 bases match TRBD2. This CDR3 is 16 amino acids long. The V and J ends lost 4 bases and 6 bases, in that order; junction bases with no gene match: 3. Germline lookup yields CDR1 MGHRA and CDR2 YSYEKL. The CDR3 loop reads CASSRGLAGGINEQFF. CDR3 DNA: TGCGCCAGCAGCCGGGGACTAGCGGGGGGGATCAATGAGCAGTTCTTC.

The V gene is TRBV19, the J gene TRBJ1-2; 11 bases line up with TRBD1. The CDR3 spans 19 residues. Trimming at V came to 5 bases and at J to 4 bases, leaving 18 bases not matched to a gene. From germline, CDR1 is LNHDA and CDR2 SQIVND (reference sequence). CDR3 sequence (DNA): TGTGCCAGTAGTTTTAAGATCCCCACCGGGACAGGGGGTTTCTATGGCTACACCTTC. Amino acids: CASSFKIPTGTGGFYGYTF.

This rearrangement joins TRBV19 to TRBJ2-4; 12 bases agree with TRBD2. From germline, CDR1 is LNHDA and CDR2 SQIVND (reference sequence). Germline trimming cut 4 bases from V and 0 bases from J; bases unmatched to any gene: 7. This CDR3 spans 18 amino acids. The CDR3 spells CASSKLAGGELAKNIQYF. CDR3 sequence (DNA): TGTGCCAGTAGTAAGCTAGCGGGGGGGGAACTAGCCAAAAACATTCAGTACTTC.